The clone carrying this T cell receptor (beta chain) was observed a few times. Its antigen is as yet unknown. The data were taken from a study of identical twins. General study points: Findings depended on cross-sectional statistics rather than tracking the same donors.

V was clipped by 5 bases and J by 2 bases, with 13 bases between them. This CDR3 is built from 14 residues. Germline assignment: CDR1 SGHAT and CDR2 FQNNGV. Template switching created a universal primer site, and the cDNA included unique molecular identifiers. Each CDR3 protein is one row after TCRdb ran MiXCR on the 5' RACE reads. This table has hundreds of thousands of distinct CDR3 sequences, 20% to 25% appearing once. This same sample was also taken into another study, of yellow fever vaccine responses in identical twins.

This clonotype was sampled from a young woman in good health. Sequences were obtained from CD4+ T cells sorted from blood. The J gene is TRBJ2-7, the V gene TRBV11-2; possible D gene TRBD1, 5 bases. The CDR3 DNA reads TGTGCCAGCAGCCAGGCGCCAGGGCCCTACGAGCAGTACGTC. This codes for CASSQAPGPYEQYV.